This T cell receptor (beta chain) stems from a study of control samples from healthy donors and cancer patients (dated by TCRdb to between 2020 and 2021). Library method: the immunoSEQ multiplex PCR assay. Imported from immuneACCESS, the table was reduced by TCRdb to in-frame sequences with V and J called. These copies leave out some clones; in studies compared against another copy, an unresolved V gene accounts for under half, and the cause of the remainder is not known. In this sample the table shows 100,000 to 120,000 clones, 88% of which occur a single time. The ten largest clones capture around 4% of the sample. This clone was recorded once. The target of this receptor is not known. One end of the junction is discordant with germline, which a read error may explain. The TCR comes from a woman in her sixties with lung cancer. The specimen sequenced was PBMCs.

CDR3 sequence: CTSSDFIGTEETQYF. The bases are TGTACCAGCAGTGATTTTATAGGGACAGAAGAGACCCAGTACTTC. The sequence links TRBV2 to TRBJ2-5; TRBD1 matches 7 bases in the middle. Inclusive of the bounding cysteine and phenylalanine, the CDR3 is 15 residues long. The CDR3 DNA has 45 bases and is translated from base 1. The germline V gene yields SNHLY for CDR1 and FYNNEI for CDR2.